These 15 T cell receptor beta chains were all obtained from the same sample, sequenced in a study of T cell changes during pregnancy in multiple sclerosis. Sequencing was performed with immunoSEQ multiplex PCR; in TCRdb, only in-frame clones are kept and a portion is missing. Of about 49,000 clones listed, around nine tenths were seen once; the top ten hold around 0.4%. Sequencing was performed on CD4+ T cells from peripheral blood mononuclear cells, taken in the second trimester of pregnancy. These receptors all come from a female donor in good health, enrolled as a control in a pregnancy study.

The rearrangement links TRBV5-1 to TRBJ1-2; TRBD1 matches at 11 bases. The CDR3 is 15 amino acids. Trimming took 4 bases from V and 4 from J; bases not matched to a gene: 6. The germline V gene has CDR1 SGHRS and CDR2 YFSETQ. CDR3 loop: CASSASGTGGYGYTF. The CDR3 coding sequence is TGCGCCAGCAGCGCGTCAGGGACAGGGGGCTATGGCTACACCTTC.

V usage is TRBV5-4 and J usage is TRBJ1-2; a possible D gene is TRBD1 (6 bases). CDR1 is SGHNT and CDR2 is YYREEE in the germline V gene (reference sequence). This CDR3 is built from 16 residues. The ends were cut back, 1 base at V and 7 bases at J, with 20 bases in the middle. As DNA, the CDR3 is TGTGCCAGCAGCTTGAGGTGGGGACGGGGGGCGAGTGGCTACACCTTC. Translating it yields CASSLRWGRGASGYTF.

This clone was picked up one time. This sequence joins TRBV7-2 and TRBJ1-2, with D perhaps matching TRBD1 (6 bases). Trimming stripped 4 bases from V and 8 bases from J, with 29 bases between. The CDR3 loop spans 18 amino acids. CDR1 and CDR2 (germline): SGHTA, FQGNSA. CDR3 DNA: TGTGCCAGCAGCTACGGGACCGGACAGAGAGGATGGGGTCGGGGCTACACCTTC. As protein: CASSYGTGQRGWGRGYTF.

J is TRBJ1-2 and V is TRBV30; a weak D match, TRBD1 (5 bases). V lost 0 bases and J lost 5, with 10 bases in between. The CDR3 sequence is 13 residues long. The germline CDR1 and CDR2 sequences are GTSNPN and SVGIG (reference sequence). For the CDR3, the DNA is TGTGCCTGGAGTGTAAGGGGCCCGTATGGCTACACCTTC. This encodes CAWSVRGPYGYTF.

V gene TRBV19 combines with J gene TRBJ1-2, with a tentative D call TRBD1 (6 bases). The V and J ends lost 8 bases and 4 bases respectively, with 8 bases between them. CDR1 and CDR2 from the germline V gene are LNHDA and SQIVND (reference sequence). The CDR3 spans 11 residues. The CDR3 DNA reads as TGTGCCAGTTCCAGGGGCTATGGCTACACCTTC. It codes for CASSRGYGYTF.

This chain connects TRBV19 to TRBJ1-2, with D possibly matching TRBD1 (5 bases). V lost 6 bases to trimming and J lost 3 bases, with 14 bases between them. This CDR3 has 14 residues. Germline V gene sequence: CDR1 LNHDA, CDR2 SQIVND (reference sequence). CDR3 coding DNA: TGTGCCAGTAGCGGGGGTTACCCCTACTATGGCTACACCTTC. It translates to CASSGGYPYYGYTF.

V usage is TRBV4-3 and J usage is TRBJ2-7, with 7 bases lining up with TRBD1. Losses at the gene ends were 0 bases for V and 2 bases for J; bases not matched to a gene: 10. This CDR3 has 17 amino acids. CDR1 is LGHNA and CDR2 is YSLEER in the germline V gene. The CDR3 DNA sequence: TGCGCCAGCAGCCAAGAAGGGGGCGCGAGCTCCACCTACGAGCAGTACTTC. Its protein is CASSQEGGASSTYEQYF.

This chain connects TRBV6-1 to TRBJ2-3, with D tentatively TRBD2 (5 bases). Trimming shortened V by 8 bases and J by 1 base, and 10 bases separated the two germline ends. This CDR3 is 13 amino acids long. Germline CDR1 is MNHNS and CDR2 is SASEGT. The chain's CDR3 is CASLSSGTDTQYF. The CDR3 region has the DNA TGTGCCAGCCTTAGTAGCGGCACAGATACGCAGTATTTT.

The V call is TRBV9, the J call TRBJ2-3; D possibly corresponds to TRBD1 (5 bases). V gave up 4 bases and J gave up 4 bases, with 16 bases separating them. The CDR3 spans 15 residues. Germline values: CDR1 SGDLS, CDR2 YYNGEE. The CDR3 loop is CASSPRAGLPDTQYF. The CDR3 nucleotides are TGTGCCAGCAGCCCTAGAGCAGGGCTGCCAGATACGCAGTATTTT.

The J gene is TRBJ1-1, the V gene TRBV10-1; no reliable D call. Germline CDR1 is WNHNN and CDR2 is SYGVQD (reference sequence). The CDR3 runs 13 residues. V lost 7 bases and J 5 bases, leaving 14 bases between the germline ends. CDR3 DNA sequence: TGCGCCAGCACATTAAACAAATTAACTGAAGCTTTCTTT. Its protein product is CASTLNKLTEAFF.

The rearrangement links TRBV12-5 to TRBJ1-1; D is unclear. Trimming removed 0 bases from V and 1 base from J, with 9 bases in between. The CDR3 is 15 amino acids. The germline V gene encodes CDR1 LGHNT and CDR2 FRNRAP. The CDR3 DNA reads as TGTGCTAGTGGTTTGGTACTCTCGGGGAACACTGAAGCTTTCTTT. Amino acid sequence: CASGLVLSGNTEAFF. Complete variable domain (other parts from reference TRBV12-5 and TRBJ1-1): DARVTQTPRHKVTEMGQEVTMRCQPILGHNTVFWYRQTMMQGLELLAYFRNRAPLDDSGMPKDRFSAEMPDATLATLKIQPSEPRDSAVYFCASGLVLSGNTEAFFGQGTRLTVV.

The V call is TRBV5-4, the J call TRBJ2-7; 9 bases map to TRBD1. Germline CDR1 and CDR2: SGHNT and YYREEE (reference sequence). This CDR3 contains 16 residues. The junction had 10 bases not matched to a gene; V was cut back by 0 bases and J by 6 bases. CDR3 bases: TGTGCCAGCAGCTTGGCCGGAGGGACAGGGAAGGCCGAGCAGTACTTC. It is translated as CASSLAGGTGKAEQYF.

The rearrangement joins TRBV30 to TRBJ1-5; TRBD1 might be the D (5 bases). Trimming pared 0 bases from V and 8 bases from J, leaving 17 bases between. Germline values: CDR1 GTSNPN, CDR2 SVGIG (reference sequence). CDR3 length: 15 residues. CDR3 sequence (DNA): TGTGCCTGGAGTGTACAGCCAGGGTTGAGGAAGCCCCAGCATTTT. Encoded protein: CAWSVQPGLRKPQHF.

This clone was seen just once. The chain joins TRBV6-1 to TRBJ1-5; D gene ambiguous. This CDR3 spans 11 amino acids. The germline CDR1 and CDR2 sequences are MNHNS and SASEGT. Trimming cost V 6 bases and J 4 bases, with 4 bases left between them. CDR3 DNA: TGTGCCAGCAGATCGAATCAGCCCCAGCATTTT. Translated: CASRSNQPQHF.

The chain recombines TRBV4-2 with TRBJ1-3; D is perhaps TRBD1 (6 bases). The CDR3 extends over 17 amino acids. The V gene lost 0 bases and the J gene lost 7 bases, with 19 bases spanning the gap. In germline, CDR1 is LGHNA, CDR2 YNFKEQ. The CDR3 DNA sequence: TGTGCCAGCAGCCAAGAGCCCCGAGGGGGACATGGGAACACCATATATTTT. Amino acids: CASSQEPRGGHGNTIYF.